This TCR beta chain is from a study of blood T cell repertoires in COVID-19. Study as a whole: The study drew acute and convalescent COVID-19 samples from the United States, Italy and Spain. In each case, the material was cDNA or gDNA derived from T cells, B-cell-depleted T cells, or PBMCs.

The V and J ends lost 8 bases and 7 bases, in that order; junction bases with no gene match: 8. Germline V lookup: CDR1 SNHLY, CDR2 FYNNEI. The CDR3 is 13 residues long. Per the original data handling: For nucleated cells, counts were estimated from reference gene primer amplification. Some clones are missing from TCRdb's copy, which holds only in-frame ones; the method was immunoSEQ multiplex PCR. V and J calls and clone size are copied from that table; D and trimming were computed from the DNA. The table shows tens of thousands of clones, with approximately 82% occurring only once. The sequence came from a human donor in a cohort sampled during active COVID-19. The V gene is TRBV2, the J gene TRBJ1-2; 9 bases are shared with TRBD1. Sequencing input: peripheral blood. CDR3 amino acids: CASENRGRSGYTF. The CDR3 DNA reads as TGTGCCAGCGAGAACAGGGGGCGTTCTGGCTACACCTTC. The complete variable domain, with remaining parts taken from reference TRBV2 and TRBJ1-2, reads EPEVTQTPSHQVTQMGQEVILRCVPISNHLYFYWYRQILGQKVEFLVSFYNNEISEKSEIFDDQFSVERPDGSNFTLKIRSTKLEDSAMYFCASENRGRSGYTFGSGTRLTVV.